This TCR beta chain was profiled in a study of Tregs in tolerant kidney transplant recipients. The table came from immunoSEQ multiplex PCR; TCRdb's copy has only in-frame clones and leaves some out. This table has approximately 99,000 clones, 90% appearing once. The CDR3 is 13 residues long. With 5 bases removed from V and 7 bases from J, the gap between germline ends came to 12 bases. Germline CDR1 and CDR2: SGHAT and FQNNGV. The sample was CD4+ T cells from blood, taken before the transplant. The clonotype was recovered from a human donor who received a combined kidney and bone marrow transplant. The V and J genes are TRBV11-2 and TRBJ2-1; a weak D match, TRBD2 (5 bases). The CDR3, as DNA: TGTGCCAGCAGCCTAGGGAGCTGGAATGAGCAGTTCTTC. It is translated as CASSLGSWNEQFF. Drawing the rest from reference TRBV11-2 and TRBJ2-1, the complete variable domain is EAGVAQSPRYKIIEKRQSVAFWCNPISGHATLYWYQQILGQGPKLLIQFQNNGVVDDSQLPKDRFSAERLKGVDSTLKIQPAKLEDSAVYLCASSLGSWNEQFFGPGTRLTVL.